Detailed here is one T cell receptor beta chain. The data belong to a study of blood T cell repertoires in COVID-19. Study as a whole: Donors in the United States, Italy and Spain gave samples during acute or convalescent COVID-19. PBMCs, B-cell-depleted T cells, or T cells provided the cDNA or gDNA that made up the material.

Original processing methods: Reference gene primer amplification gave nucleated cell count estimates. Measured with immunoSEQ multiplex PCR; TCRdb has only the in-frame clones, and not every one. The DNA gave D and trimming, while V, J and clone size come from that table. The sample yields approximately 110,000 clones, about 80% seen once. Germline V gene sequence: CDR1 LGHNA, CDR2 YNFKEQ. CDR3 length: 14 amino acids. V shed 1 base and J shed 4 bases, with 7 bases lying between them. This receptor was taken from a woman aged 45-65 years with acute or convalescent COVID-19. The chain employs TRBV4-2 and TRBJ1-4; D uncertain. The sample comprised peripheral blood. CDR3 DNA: TGTGCCAGCAGCCAAGCCGGTCTTAATGAAAAACTGTTTTTT. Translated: CASSQAGLNEKLFF.